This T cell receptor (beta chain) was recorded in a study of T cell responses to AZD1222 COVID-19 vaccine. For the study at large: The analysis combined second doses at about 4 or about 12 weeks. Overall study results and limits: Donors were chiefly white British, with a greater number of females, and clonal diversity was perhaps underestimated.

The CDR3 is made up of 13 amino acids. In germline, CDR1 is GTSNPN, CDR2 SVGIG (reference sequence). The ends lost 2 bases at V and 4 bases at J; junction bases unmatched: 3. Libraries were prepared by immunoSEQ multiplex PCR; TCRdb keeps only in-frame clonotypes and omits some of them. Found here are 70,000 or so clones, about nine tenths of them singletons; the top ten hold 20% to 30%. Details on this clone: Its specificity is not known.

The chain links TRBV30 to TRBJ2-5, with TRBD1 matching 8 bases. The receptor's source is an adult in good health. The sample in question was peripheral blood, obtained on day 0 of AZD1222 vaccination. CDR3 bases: TGTGCCTGGAGTATAGGGACAGGAGAGACCCAGTACTTC. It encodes CAWSIGTGETQYF.